The rows below give T cell receptor beta chains drawn from one sample of a study of T cell changes during pregnancy in multiple sclerosis. Data came from immunoSEQ multiplex PCR; TCRdb stores just in-frame clones and leaves some out. Of some 93,000 clones listed, 91% were seen once; the top ten hold approximately 1.6%. Sample: peripheral blood, taken after pregnancy. Receptor source: a female donor in good health, enrolled as a control in a pregnancy study. Both conserved end residues are part of each CDR3. A D gene is named only where the DNA matches it firmly. Rows may omit the clone size; those that give it use once, few, many or a size class.

D: TRBD1
size: once
V: TRBV7-2
J: TRBJ2-1
CDR3: CASRDRGSPNEQFF
DNA: TGTGCCAGCCGGGACAGGGGCTCCCCTAATGAGCAGTTCTTC

D: -
size: -
V: TRBV2
J: TRBJ1-3
CDR3: CASSSRTDQGNTIYF
DNA: TGTGCCAGCAGTTCCCGGACAGATCAAGGAAACACCATATATTTT

D: -
size: -
V: TRBV9
J: TRBJ1-4
CDR3: CASSGGSQGEKLFF
DNA: TGTGCCAGCAGCGGGGGTTCCCAGGGAGAAAAACTGTTTTTT

D: -
size: once
V: TRBV5-6
J: TRBJ2-7
CDR3: CASSGGLYEQYF
DNA: TGTGCCAGCAGCGGCGGGCTGTACGAGCAGTACTTC

D: TRBD1
size: -
V: TRBV6-1
J: TRBJ2-3
CDR3: CASSAGQGEKGADTQYF
DNA: TGTGCCAGCAGTGCGGGACAGGGGGAGAAGGGCGCAGATACGCAGTATTTT

D: TRBD1
size: -
V: TRBV27
J: TRBJ1-5
CDR3: CASSSTGTVSNQPQHF
DNA: TGTGCCAGCAGTTCCACCGGGACAGTGAGCAATCAGCCCCAGCATTTT

D: -
size: -
V: TRBV5-1
J: TRBJ1-1
CDR3: CASSGVAGGTEAFF
DNA: TGCGCCAGCAGCGGGGTGGCAGGCGGGACTGAAGCTTTCTTT

D: -
size: -
V: TRBV5-5
J: TRBJ1-2
CDR3: CASSTYTGNYGYTF
DNA: TGTGCCAGCAGCACCTATACAGGGAACTATGGCTACACCTTC

D: -
size: -
V: TRBV5-5
J: TRBJ2-7
CDR3: CASSRTADHHEQYF
DNA: TGTGCCAGCAGCCGGACAGCAGACCACCACGAGCAGTACTTC

D: TRBD2
size: -
V: TRBV27
J: TRBJ2-7
CDR3: CASTFSGGAGEQYF
DNA: TGTGCCAGCACCTTTAGCGGGGGGGCCGGCGAGCAGTACTTC

D: -
size: -
V: TRBV12-2
J: TRBJ1-5
CDR3: CASRLGSVGGQPQHF
DNA: TGTGCAAGTCGCTTAGGTTCCGTAGGGGGTCAGCCCCAGCATTTT

D: TRBD1
size: -
V: TRBV5-5
J: TRBJ1-2
CDR3: CASSFRQGVGYTF
DNA: TGTGCCAGCAGCTTTCGACAGGGTGTAGGCTACACCTTC

D: -
size: -
V: TRBV7-9
J: TRBJ1-5
CDR3: CASSRGGSNQPQHF
DNA: TGTGCCAGCAGCCGCGGGGGTAGCAATCAGCCCCAGCATTTT

D: -
size: -
V: TRBV7-3
J: TRBJ1-2
CDR3: CASSPDRNFDYGYTF
DNA: TGTGCCAGCAGCCCCGACAGGAATTTTGACTATGGCTACACCTTC

D: -
size: once
V: TRBV11-2
J: TRBJ1-2
CDR3: CASSLVAGVEGYTF
DNA: TGTGCCAGCAGCTTAGTTGCAGGGGTAGAGGGCTACACCTTC

D: -
size: -
V: TRBV7-2
J: TRBJ1-5
CDR3: CASSSLAGGQPQHF
DNA: TGTGCCAGCAGCTCGCTCGCGGGGGGGCAGCCCCAGCATTTT

D: -
size: -
V: TRBV9
J: TRBJ2-7
CDR3: CASSEGDQGSYEQYF
DNA: TGTGCCAGCAGTGAGGGGGACCAGGGATCCTACGAGCAGTACTTC

D: TRBD2
size: -
V: TRBV7-6
J: TRBJ2-1
CDR3: CASSLVGGGAGDEQFF
DNA: TGTGCCAGCAGCTTAGTAGGCGGGGGGGCCGGAGATGAGCAGTTCTTC

D: -
size: -
V: TRBV7-2
J: TRBJ2-1
CDR3: CASSGAAVPYNEQFF
DNA: TGTGCCAGCAGCGGGGCGGCGGTTCCCTACAATGAGCAGTTCTTC

D: TRBD2
size: -
V: TRBV9
J: TRBJ2-3
CDR3: CASSEGLAGGPGYVYF
DNA: TGTGCCAGCAGCGAAGGACTAGCGGGGGGGCCGGGTTACGTGTATTTT

D: -
size: once
V: TRBV7-9
J: TRBJ1-2
CDR3: CASSLVGARANGYTF
DNA: TGTGCCAGCAGCTTAGTAGGGGCAAGGGCGAATGGCTACACCTTC

D: TRBD2
size: -
V: TRBV7-3
J: TRBJ2-1
CDR3: CASSSGLAGEDEQFF
DNA: TGTGCCAGCAGCTCGGGACTAGCGGGGGAAGATGAGCAGTTCTTC

D: -
size: -
V: TRBV4-3
J: TRBJ1-4
CDR3: CASSQHTHDEKLFF
DNA: TGCGCCAGCAGCCAACACACCCACGATGAAAAACTGTTTTTT

D: -
size: -
V: TRBV7-9
J: TRBJ1-6
CDR3: CASSRDYSPLHF
DNA: TGTGCCAGCAGCCGGGATTATTCACCCCTCCACTTT

D: -
size: -
V: TRBV6-5
J: TRBJ1-2
CDR3: CASSYTGVNYGYTF
DNA: TGTGCCAGCAGTTACACGGGTGTTAACTATGGCTACACCTTC

D: -
size: -
V: TRBV11-2
J: TRBJ1-2
CDR3: CASIPDWGRMGYGYTF
DNA: TGTGCCAGCATCCCCGACTGGGGGCGCATGGGCTATGGCTACACCTTC

D: TRBD1
size: -
V: TRBV7-6
J: TRBJ1-1
CDR3: CASSLRVPGQANTEAFF
DNA: TGTGCCAGCAGCCTAAGGGTACCGGGACAGGCGAACACTGAAGCTTTCTTT

D: TRBD1
size: -
V: TRBV28
J: TRBJ1-2
CDR3: CASRVNTGAYGYTF
DNA: TGTGCCAGCCGTGTAAACACAGGGGCCTATGGCTACACCTTC

D: TRBD1
size: -
V: TRBV6-5
J: TRBJ1-1
CDR3: CASSGDRGGTEAFF
DNA: TGTGCCAGCAGTGGGGACAGGGGCGGCACTGAAGCTTTCTTT